The 3 T cell receptor beta chains reported below all come from one sample, sequenced in a study of post-analysis software for immune sequencing data. These receptors lack a known antigen. Incorporated into the TCR beta cDNA libraries were unique molecular identifiers, which served to reduce PCR and sequencing biases. One entry per CDR3 protein results from TCRdb running MiXCR on the PCR reads. The repertoire consists of roughly 800,000 distinct CDR3 sequences, with around 53% occurring once and the leading ten covering approximately 4.2%. Overall study findings and caveats: Patients used five TRBV segments, including TRBV5-6, TRBV5-1 and TRBV20-1, more often than controls.

Sequenced material: blood. These receptors were obtained from a girl aged 5 to 17 with multiple sclerosis.

This clonotype appeared a single time. The gene calls are TRBV5-1 and TRBJ2-7; 10 bases are shared with TRBD2. The CDR3 length is 15 residues. V dropped 4 bases and J dropped 7; count of bases not matched to a gene: 11. Looked up from germline, CDR1 is SGHRS and CDR2 is YFSETQ. The DNA of the CDR3 is TGCGCCAGCAGCAGGACAAGCGGGAGGGAGAGGGAGCAGTACTTC. It is translated as CASSRTSGREREQYF.

The rearrangement joins TRBV29-1 to TRBJ2-3; D unclear. V lost 3 bases to trimming and J lost 5 bases, with 6 bases between them. Germline CDR1 reads SQVTM; CDR2 reads ANQGSEA. The CDR3 length is 11 residues. The DNA of the CDR3 is TGCAGCGTTGACTGGTTAGATACGCAGTATTTT. The encoded protein is CSVDWLDTQYF.

CDR3 residues: CASSPEPTQGTQYF. The CDR3 DNA is TGTGCCAGCAGCCCCGAACCCACCCAGGGGACCCAGTACTTC. This chain links TRBV3-1 with TRBJ2-5; D perhaps matches TRBD1 (5 bases). The CDR3 loop spans 14 amino acids. V was clipped by 4 bases and J by 7 bases, with 16 bases between them. The germline V gene has CDR1 LGHDT and CDR2 YNNKEL (reference sequence).